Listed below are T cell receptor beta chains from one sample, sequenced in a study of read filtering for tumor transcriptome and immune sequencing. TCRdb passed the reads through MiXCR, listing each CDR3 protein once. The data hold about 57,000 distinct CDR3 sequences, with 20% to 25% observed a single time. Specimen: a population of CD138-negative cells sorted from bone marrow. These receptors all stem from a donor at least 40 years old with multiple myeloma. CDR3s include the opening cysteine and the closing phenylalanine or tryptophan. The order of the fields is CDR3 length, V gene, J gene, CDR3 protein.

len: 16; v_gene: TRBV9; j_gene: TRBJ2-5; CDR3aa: CASNYHGGQYQETQYF
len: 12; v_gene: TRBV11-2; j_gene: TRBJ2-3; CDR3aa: CASSQATDTQYF
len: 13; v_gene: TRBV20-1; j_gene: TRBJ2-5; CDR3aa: CSANSGNQETQYF
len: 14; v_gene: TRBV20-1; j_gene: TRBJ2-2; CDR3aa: CSARADRNTGELFF
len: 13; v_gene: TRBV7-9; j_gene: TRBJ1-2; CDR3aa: CASSLGRPDGYTF
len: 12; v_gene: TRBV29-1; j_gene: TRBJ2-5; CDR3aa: CSVTSEKETQYF
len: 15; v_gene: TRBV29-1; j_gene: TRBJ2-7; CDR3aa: CSVEVVRDRTYEQYF
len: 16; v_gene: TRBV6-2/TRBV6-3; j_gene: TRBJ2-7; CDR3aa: CASSYSIRTESYEQYF
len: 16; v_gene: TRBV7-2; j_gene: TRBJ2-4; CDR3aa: CASSLARRGAENIQYF
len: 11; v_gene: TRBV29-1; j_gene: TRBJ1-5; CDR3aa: CSVPSYQPQRF
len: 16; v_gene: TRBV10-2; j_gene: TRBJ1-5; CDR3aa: CASSPGRGKSNQPQHF
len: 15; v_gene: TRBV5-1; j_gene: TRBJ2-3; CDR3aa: CASSLLLQGKDTQYF
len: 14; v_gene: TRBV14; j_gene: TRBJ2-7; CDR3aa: CASSQDRRGGEQYF
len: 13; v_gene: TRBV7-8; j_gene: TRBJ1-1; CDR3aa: CASSLSDRTEAFF
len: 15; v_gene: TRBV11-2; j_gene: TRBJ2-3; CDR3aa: CASSPRDPSTDTQYF
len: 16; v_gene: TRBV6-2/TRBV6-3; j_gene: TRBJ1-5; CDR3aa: CASSYRRGVGNQPQHF
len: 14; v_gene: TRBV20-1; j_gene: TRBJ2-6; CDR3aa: CGARDSSGANVLTF
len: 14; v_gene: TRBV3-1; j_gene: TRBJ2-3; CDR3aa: CASSQGGGPTPQYF
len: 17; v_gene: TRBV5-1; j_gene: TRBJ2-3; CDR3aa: CASSSGGGARNTDTQYF
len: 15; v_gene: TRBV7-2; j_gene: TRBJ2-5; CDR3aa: CASSSYRGQGETQYF
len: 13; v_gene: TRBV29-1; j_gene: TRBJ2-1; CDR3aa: CSVNQLAANEQFF
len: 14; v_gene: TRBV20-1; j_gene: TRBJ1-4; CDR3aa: CSAPSVLGGEKLFF
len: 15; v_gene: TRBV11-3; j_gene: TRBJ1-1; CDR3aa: CASSLGQAMNTEAFF
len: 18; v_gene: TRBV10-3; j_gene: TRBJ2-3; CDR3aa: CAISDRAGPLSLTDTQYF
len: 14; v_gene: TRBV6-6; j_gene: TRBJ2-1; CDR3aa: CSSSYSLAESEQFF
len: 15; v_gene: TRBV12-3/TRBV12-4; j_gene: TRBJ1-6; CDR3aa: CASSSRTGPDSPLHF
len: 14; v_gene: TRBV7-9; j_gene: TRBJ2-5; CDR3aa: CASSWTGGGETQYF
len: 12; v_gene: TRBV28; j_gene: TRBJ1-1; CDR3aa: CASTAGGTEAFF
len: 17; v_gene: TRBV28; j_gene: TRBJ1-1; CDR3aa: CASSFGTGRRGNTEAFF
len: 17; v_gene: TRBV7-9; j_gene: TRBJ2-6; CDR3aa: CASSSLVGKTGANVLTF
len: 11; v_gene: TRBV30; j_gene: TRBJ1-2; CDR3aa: CAWSVSGRYSF
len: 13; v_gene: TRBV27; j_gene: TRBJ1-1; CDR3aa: CASAADWNTEAFF
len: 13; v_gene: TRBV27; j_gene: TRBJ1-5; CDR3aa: CASRIRRDQPQHF
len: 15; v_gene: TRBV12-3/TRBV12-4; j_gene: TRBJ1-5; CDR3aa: CASSPAGTGHQPQHF
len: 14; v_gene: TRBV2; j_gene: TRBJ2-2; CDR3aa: CASTSDGNTGELFF
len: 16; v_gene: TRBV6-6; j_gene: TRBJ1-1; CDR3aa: CASSFHRGQVNTEAFF
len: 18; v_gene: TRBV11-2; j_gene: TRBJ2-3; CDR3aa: CASSYRLAGGPHTDTQYF
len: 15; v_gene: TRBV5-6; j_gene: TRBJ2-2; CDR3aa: CASSLVGQNTGELFF
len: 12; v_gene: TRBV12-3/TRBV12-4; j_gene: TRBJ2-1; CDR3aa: CASSRIVDEQFF
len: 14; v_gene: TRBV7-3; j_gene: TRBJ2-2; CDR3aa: CASTDSITTGELFF
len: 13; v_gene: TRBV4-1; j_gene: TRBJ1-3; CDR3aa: CASSQPPGNTIYF
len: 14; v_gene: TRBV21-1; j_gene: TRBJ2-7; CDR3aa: CASTRGDTVTEQYF
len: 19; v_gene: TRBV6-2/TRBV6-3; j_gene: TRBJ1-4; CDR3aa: CASSYSMAPTGGPNEKLFF
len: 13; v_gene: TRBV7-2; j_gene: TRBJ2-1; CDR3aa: CASSPGTPNEQFF
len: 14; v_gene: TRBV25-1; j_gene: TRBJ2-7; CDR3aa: CASSAGGSSLEQYF
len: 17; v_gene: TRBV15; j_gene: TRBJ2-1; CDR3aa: CATSRDASGSSYNEQSF
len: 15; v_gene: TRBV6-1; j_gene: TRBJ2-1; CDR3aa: CASSVTSGSYNEQFF
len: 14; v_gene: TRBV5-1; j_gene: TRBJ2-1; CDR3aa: CASSLRTDYNEQFF
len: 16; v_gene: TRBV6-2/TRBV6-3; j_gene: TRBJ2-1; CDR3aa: CASSYYWIATTHEQFF
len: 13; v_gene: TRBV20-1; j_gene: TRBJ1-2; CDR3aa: CSGPQPSDYGYTF
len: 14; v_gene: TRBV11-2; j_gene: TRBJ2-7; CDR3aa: CASSSTSGSYEQYF
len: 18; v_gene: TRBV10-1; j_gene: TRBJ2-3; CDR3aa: CASSDKKTASFRIDTQYF
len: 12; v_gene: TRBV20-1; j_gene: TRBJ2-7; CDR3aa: CSAIMDINEQYF
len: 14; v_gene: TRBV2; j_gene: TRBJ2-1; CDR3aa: CASRQQSSYNEQFF
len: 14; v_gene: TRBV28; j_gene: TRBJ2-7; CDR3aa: CASTVAGATYEQYF
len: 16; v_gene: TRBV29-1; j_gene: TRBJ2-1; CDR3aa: CSVLPRQGASYNEQFF
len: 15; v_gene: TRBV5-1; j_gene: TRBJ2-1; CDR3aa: CASSPGGGTYNEQFF
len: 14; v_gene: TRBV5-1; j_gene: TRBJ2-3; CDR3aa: CASSLTTRADTQYF
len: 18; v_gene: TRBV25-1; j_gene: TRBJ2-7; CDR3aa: CASMGTSGGPSKLGEQYF